Listed below are T cell receptor beta chains from one sample, sequenced in a study of vaccination and CD4 T cells after COVID-19. TCRdb used MiXCR to reprocess the PCR reads, holding one entry per CDR3 protein. The repertoire has 15,000 to 17,000 distinct CDR3 sequences, about half of them found once; the top ten carry about 16%. The antigens these receptors bind are not known. The material sequenced was CD4+ T cells from blood, cultured in vitro, taken before SARS-CoV-2 vaccination. The receptor source for this set is a human donor who had recovered from COVID-19. The CDR3 runs from the conserved cysteine through the conserved F or W. D genes are given only for firm matches. The size of a clone is reported for some rows only, either as once, few or many, or as a class for expanded clones.

CDR3 DNA | CDR3 protein | clone size | D gene | J gene | V gene
TGTGCCAGCAGTGCGTGGACAGGGGATTTGGATGGCTACACCTTC | CASSAWTGDLDGYTF | once | TRBD1 | TRBJ1-2 | TRBV6-1
TGCAGTGCTAGAGCCCTAGCGGGGGGTCAGCCCCAGCATTTT | CSARALAGGQPQHF | medium-sized | . | TRBJ1-5 | TRBV20-1
TGCGCCAGCAGCCAAACTCAGTCGGTTCGAGCCCTATACGAGCAGTACTTC | CASSQTQSVRALYEQYF | . | . | TRBJ2-7 | TRBV4-1
TGTGCCACCAGTTGGACAGGGGGGACCGATGAGCAGTTCTTC | CATSWTGGTDEQFF | . | TRBD1 | TRBJ2-1 | TRBV24-1
TGTGCCAGCAGTTTAGGACTAGCGGGCAGCCGGGGCACGCAGTATTTT | CASSLGLAGSRGTQYF | . | TRBD2 | TRBJ2-3 | TRBV27
TGTGCCACCAGCAGAGCGGGGAACACTGAAGCTTTCTTT | CATSRAGNTEAFF | . | . | TRBJ1-1 | TRBV15
TGTGCCAGCAGTGAAATGAGCGGGACATTTGGCGAGCAGTACTTC | CASSEMSGTFGEQYF | few | . | TRBJ2-7 | TRBV2
TGCAGTGCTAGGGGAGACAGGAACACTGAAGCTTTCTTT | CSARGDRNTEAFF | few | . | TRBJ1-1 | TRBV20-1
TGTGCCAGCAGTGGATCCAGGGGGCAAGAGACCCAGTACTTC | CASSGSRGQETQYF | . | TRBD1 | TRBJ2-5 | TRBV6-1
TGTGCCAGCAGCTTAGCGGGAGCCTGGAATGAGCAGTTCTTC | CASSLAGAWNEQFF | . | . | TRBJ2-1 | TRBV7-2